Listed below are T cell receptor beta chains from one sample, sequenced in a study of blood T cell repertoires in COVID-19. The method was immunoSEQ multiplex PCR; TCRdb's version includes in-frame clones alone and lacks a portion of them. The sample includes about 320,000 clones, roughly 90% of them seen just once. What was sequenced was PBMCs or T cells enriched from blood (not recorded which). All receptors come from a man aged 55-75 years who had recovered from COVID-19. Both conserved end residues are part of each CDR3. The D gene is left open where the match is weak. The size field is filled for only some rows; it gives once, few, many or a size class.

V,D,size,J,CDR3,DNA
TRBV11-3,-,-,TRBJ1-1,CASTMAGGRTEAFF,TGTGCCAGCACCATGGCCGGGGGAAGGACTGAAGCTTTCTTT
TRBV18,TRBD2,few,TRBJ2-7,CASSPLGLAGGTTHEQYF,TGTGCCAGCTCACCCTTAGGACTAGCGGGAGGGACGACGCACGAGCAGTACTTC
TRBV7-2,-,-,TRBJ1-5,CASSLGWGGQPQHF,TGTGCCAGCAGCTTGGGCTGGGGGGGTCAGCCCCAGCATTTT
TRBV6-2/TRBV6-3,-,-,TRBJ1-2,CASSYVQSAGYTF,TGTGCCAGCAGTTACGTTCAGTCCGCCGGCTACACCTTC
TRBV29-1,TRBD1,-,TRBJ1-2,CSVDSRQGGDYGYTF,TGCAGCGTTGATTCAAGACAGGGCGGCGACTATGGCTACACCTTC
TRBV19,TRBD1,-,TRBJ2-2,CASKQGLGELFF,TGTGCCAGTAAACAGGGGTTGGGGGAGCTGTTTTTT
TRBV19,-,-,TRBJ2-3,CATISRGRTDTQYF,TGTGCCACAATCTCCAGGGGACGGACAGATACGCAGTATTTT
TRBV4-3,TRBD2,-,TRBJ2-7,CASSQAAGGLGEQYF,TGCGCCAGCAGCCAAGCGGCGGGGGGGCTGGGCGAGCAGTACTTC
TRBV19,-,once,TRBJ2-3,CASRRGGLGDTDTQYF,TGTGCCAGTAGAAGGGGGGGTCTCGGGGACACAGATACGCAGTATTTT
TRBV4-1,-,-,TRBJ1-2,CASSRTENYGYTF,TGCGCCAGCAGCCGGACAGAGAACTATGGCTACACCTTC
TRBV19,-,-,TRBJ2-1,CASSIENQGRYNEQFF,TGTGCCAGTAGTATAGAGAACCAGGGGCGTTACAATGAGCAGTTCTTC
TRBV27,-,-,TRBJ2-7,CASSFGTRGEQYF,TGTGCCAGCAGTTTTGGGACTCGGGGCGAGCAGTACTTC
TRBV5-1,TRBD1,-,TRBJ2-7,CASRERTGGLAYEQYF,TGCGCCAGCAGAGAAAGGACAGGGGGTCTCGCCTACGAGCAGTACTTC
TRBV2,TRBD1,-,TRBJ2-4,CASRGGRDSWGKNIQYF,TGTGCCAGCAGAGGGGGTAGGGACAGTTGGGGCAAAAACATTCAGTACTTC
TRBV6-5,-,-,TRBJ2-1,CASRLLQLNEQFF,TGTGCCAGCAGACTACTCCAACTGAATGAGCAGTTCTTC
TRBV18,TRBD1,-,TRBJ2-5,CASSPTGQGETQYF,TGTGCCAGCTCACCGACGGGACAGGGAGAGACCCAGTACTTC
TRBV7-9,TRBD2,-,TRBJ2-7,CASSAAGEGEQYF,TGTGCCAGCAGCGCAGCGGGAGAGGGTGAGCAGTACTTC
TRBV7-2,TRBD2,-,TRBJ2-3,CASSLSGGTDTQYF,TGTGCCAGCAGCTTAAGCGGGGGTACAGATACGCAGTATTTT
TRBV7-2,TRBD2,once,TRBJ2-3,CASSLNPGTRVPDTQYF,TGTGCCAGCAGCCTCAACCCGGGGACTAGAGTCCCGGATACGCAGTATTTT
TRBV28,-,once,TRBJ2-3,CASSVPDIGTDTQYF,TGTGCCAGCAGTGTCCCGGACATAGGCACAGATACGCAGTATTTT
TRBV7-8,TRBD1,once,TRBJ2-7,CASSPRQGWVVEQYF,TGTGCCAGCAGCCCCAGACAGGGTTGGGTCGTGGAGCAGTACTTC
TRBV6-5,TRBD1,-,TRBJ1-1,CASIPGGAGTEAFF,TGTGCCAGCATCCCAGGGGGCGCGGGCACTGAAGCTTTCTTT
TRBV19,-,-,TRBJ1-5,CASSPRQVNQPQHF,TGTGCCAGTAGCCCGAGACAGGTAAATCAGCCCCAGCATTTT
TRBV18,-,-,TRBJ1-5,CASSPTGGDQPQHF,TGTGCCAGCTCCCCCACGGGGGGAGATCAGCCCCAGCATTTT
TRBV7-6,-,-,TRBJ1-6,CASSQKIQGGNSPLHF,TGTGCCAGCAGCCAGAAAATACAGGGTGGGAATTCACCCCTCCACTTT
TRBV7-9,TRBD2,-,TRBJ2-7,CASSPSGRAVHEQYF,TGTGCCAGCAGCCCTAGCGGGAGGGCCGTCCACGAGCAGTACTTC
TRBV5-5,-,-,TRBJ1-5,CASSSRGIDNQPQHF,TGTGCCAGCAGCTCAAGGGGAATAGACAATCAGCCCCAGCATTTT
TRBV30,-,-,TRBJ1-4,CAWSSTRDLVATNEKLFF,TGTGCCTGGAGTTCTACCCGGGACTTGGTTGCAACTAATGAAAAACTGTTTTTT
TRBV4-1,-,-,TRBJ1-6,CASSQEAASSYNSPLHF,TGCGCCAGCAGCCAAGAGGCAGCGAGCTCCTATAATTCACCCCTCCACTTT
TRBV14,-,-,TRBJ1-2,CASSQRQGNWAHYGYTF,TGTGCCAGCAGCCAACGGCAGGGTAACTGGGCCCACTATGGCTACACCTTC
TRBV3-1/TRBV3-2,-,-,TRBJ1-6,CASSPNRSSYNSPLHF,TGTGCCAGCAGCCCTAACAGGAGCTCCTATAATTCACCCCTCCACTTT
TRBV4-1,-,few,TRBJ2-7,CASSRTRDKGEQYF,TGCGCCAGCAGCCGCACCCGGGACAAGGGCGAGCAGTACTTC
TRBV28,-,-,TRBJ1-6,CASIGGVDSPLHF,TGTGCCAGCATCGGGGGGGTCGACTCACCCCTCCACTTT
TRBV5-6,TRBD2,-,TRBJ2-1,CASSLIGRAGLHNEQFF,TGTGCCAGCAGCTTGATCGGGAGGGCCGGATTACACAATGAGCAGTTCTTC
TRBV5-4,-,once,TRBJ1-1,CASSSEPQTANTEAFF,TGTGCCAGCAGCTCCGAACCCCAGACAGCAAACACTGAAGCTTTCTTT
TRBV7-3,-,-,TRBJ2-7,CASSLYGTHSYEQYF,TGTGCCAGCAGCTTATACGGGACACATTCCTACGAGCAGTACTTC
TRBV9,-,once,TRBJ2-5,CASSVGPGVGETQYF,TGTGCCAGCAGCGTAGGCCCGGGGGTCGGGGAGACCCAGTACTTC
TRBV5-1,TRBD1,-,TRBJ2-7,CASSSRQGSYEQYF,TGCGCCAGCAGCTCCCGACAGGGTTCCTACGAGCAGTACTTC
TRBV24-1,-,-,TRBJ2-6,CATSDPHSGANVLTF,TGTGCCACCAGTGACCCCCACTCTGGGGCCAACGTCCTGACTTTC
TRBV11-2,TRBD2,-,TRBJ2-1,CASSLIAGVLNEQFF,TGTGCCAGCAGCTTGATAGCGGGAGTCCTCAATGAGCAGTTCTTC
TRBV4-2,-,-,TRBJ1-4,CASSQDRRDGEKLFF,TGTGCCAGCAGCCAAGATAGGAGGGATGGTGAAAAACTGTTTTTT
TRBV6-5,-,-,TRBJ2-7,CASNLGGWSSYEQYF,TGTGCCAGCAATTTAGGGGGTTGGAGCTCCTACGAGCAGTACTTC
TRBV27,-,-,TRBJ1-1,CASSAGSGTEAFF,TGTGCCAGCAGTGCGGGATCGGGCACTGAAGCTTTCTTT
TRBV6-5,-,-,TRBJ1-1,CASIHTARGIDEAFF,TGTGCCAGCATCCACACCGCCAGGGGAATAGACGAAGCTTTCTTT
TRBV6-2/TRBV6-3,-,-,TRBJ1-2,CASSTGVYGYTF,TGTGCCAGCAGTACCGGGGTCTATGGCTACACCTTC
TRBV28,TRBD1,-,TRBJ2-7,CASSPGQGLYEQYF,TGTGCCAGCAGTCCGGGACAGGGTCTGTACGAGCAGTACTTC
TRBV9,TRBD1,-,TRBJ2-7,CASSADENRGWLPEQYF,TGTGCCAGCAGCGCAGACGAAAACAGGGGATGGTTACCTGAGCAGTACTTC
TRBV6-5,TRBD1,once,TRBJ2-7,CASSSWTGGSYEQYF,TGTGCCAGCAGTTCATGGACAGGGGGAAGTTACGAGCAGTACTTC
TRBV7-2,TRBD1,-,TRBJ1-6,CASFDRGNSPLHF,TGTGCCAGCTTCGACAGGGGGAATTCACCCCTCCACTTT
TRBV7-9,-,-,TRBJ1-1,CASSPGGTEAFF,TGTGCCAGCAGCCCGGGGGGCACTGAAGCTTTCTTT
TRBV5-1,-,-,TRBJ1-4,CASSFTGWSTNEKLFF,TGCGCCAGCAGCTTCACGGGTTGGTCAACTAATGAAAAACTGTTTTTT
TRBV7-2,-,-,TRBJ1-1,CASSLIRRAEAFF,TGTGCCAGCAGCTTAATTCGCAGGGCTGAAGCTTTCTTT
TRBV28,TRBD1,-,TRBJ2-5,CASSTGTVKETQYF,TGTGCCAGCAGCACCGGGACAGTGAAAGAGACCCAGTACTTC
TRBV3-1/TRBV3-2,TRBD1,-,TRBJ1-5,CASSPGQVSPQHF,TGTGCCAGCAGTCCGGGACAGGTGTCCCCCCAGCATTTT